These T cell receptor beta chains were read from a single sample in a study of blood T cell repertoires in COVID-19. TCRdb's table, derived via immunoSEQ multiplex PCR, lists solely in-frame clones and lacks some. The repertoire holds about 250,000 clones, approximately 92% seen once, with under 3% in the top ten. Sequencing was carried out using PBMCs or T cells enriched from blood (not recorded which). Receptors originate from a woman aged 18-29 years who had recovered from COVID-19. CDR3s include the opening cysteine and the closing phenylalanine or tryptophan. The D gene is left open where the match is weak. The listing skips clone size in some rows; elsewhere it reads once, few, many or a size class.

clone_size: -
j_call: TRBJ2-1
v_call: TRBV10-3
d_call: TRBD2
cdr3_aa: CAISRLAGALTGEQFF
cdr3_nt: TGTGCCATCAGCCGACTAGCGGGGGCCCTCACCGGTGAGCAGTTCTTC

clone_size: -
j_call: TRBJ1-2
v_call: TRBV29-1
d_call: -
cdr3_aa: CSARGDYGYTF
cdr3_nt: TGCAGCGCTCGGGGGGACTATGGCTACACCTTC

clone_size: -
j_call: TRBJ1-5
v_call: TRBV19
d_call: -
cdr3_aa: CASSMLLDQPQHF
cdr3_nt: TGTGCCAGTAGTATGCTACTCGATCAGCCCCAGCATTTT

clone_size: -
j_call: TRBJ2-2
v_call: TRBV7-2
d_call: -
cdr3_aa: CASSPILGNTGELFF
cdr3_nt: TGTGCCAGCAGCCCAATCCTCGGTAACACCGGGGAGCTGTTTTTT

clone_size: -
j_call: TRBJ2-7
v_call: TRBV5-1
d_call: -
cdr3_aa: CASRRGDSYEQYF
cdr3_nt: TGCGCCAGCAGACGGGGTGATTCCTACGAGCAGTACTTC

clone_size: -
j_call: TRBJ1-6
v_call: TRBV7-2
d_call: -
cdr3_aa: CASSLETDNSPLHF
cdr3_nt: TGTGCCAGCAGCTTAGAGACAGACAATTCACCCCTCCACTTT

clone_size: -
j_call: TRBJ2-5
v_call: TRBV5-4
d_call: TRBD2
cdr3_aa: CASSLGLAGKETQYF
cdr3_nt: TGTGCCAGCAGCTTGGGACTAGCGGGAAAAGAGACCCAGTACTTC

clone_size: -
j_call: TRBJ1-5
v_call: TRBV28
d_call: TRBD1
cdr3_aa: CASSFTDRGNQPQHF
cdr3_nt: TGTGCCAGCAGTTTCACGGACAGGGGCAATCAGCCCCAGCATTTT

clone_size: -
j_call: TRBJ1-2
v_call: TRBV10-3
d_call: TRBD1
cdr3_aa: CAISEVEGATGYTF
cdr3_nt: TGTGCCATCAGTGAGGTGGAGGGGGCGACGGGCTACACCTTC

clone_size: -
j_call: TRBJ2-1
v_call: TRBV27
d_call: -
cdr3_aa: CASSLELALNEQFF
cdr3_nt: TGTGCCAGCAGTTTAGAACTAGCCCTCAATGAGCAGTTCTTC

clone_size: -
j_call: TRBJ1-6
v_call: TRBV5-1
d_call: -
cdr3_aa: CASSLGQDNSPLHF
cdr3_nt: TGCGCCAGCAGCTTGGGACAGGACAATTCACCCCTCCACTTT

clone_size: -
j_call: TRBJ1-1
v_call: TRBV4-2
d_call: -
cdr3_aa: CASSQLGDTEAFF
cdr3_nt: TGTGCCAGCAGCCAGCTCGGGGACACTGAAGCTTTCTTT

clone_size: -
j_call: TRBJ2-7
v_call: TRBV18
d_call: TRBD1
cdr3_aa: CASSTGQGRDEQYF
cdr3_nt: TGTGCCAGCTCAACTGGACAGGGGCGGGACGAGCAGTACTTC

clone_size: -
j_call: TRBJ1-6
v_call: TRBV27
d_call: -
cdr3_aa: CASTPYRGLQGSSPLHF
cdr3_nt: TGTGCCAGCACCCCATACCGAGGCCTACAGGGTTCTTCACCCCTCCACTTT

clone_size: once
j_call: TRBJ2-7
v_call: TRBV6-5
d_call: TRBD2
cdr3_aa: CASSLGRGGYEQYF
cdr3_nt: TGTGCCAGCAGTCTCGGGAGGGGGGGCTACGAGCAGTACTTC

clone_size: -
j_call: TRBJ2-1
v_call: TRBV10-3
d_call: TRBD2
cdr3_aa: CAISESKVLAGGEEQFF
cdr3_nt: TGTGCCATCAGTGAGTCGAAGGTTCTAGCGGGGGGGGAGGAGCAGTTCTTC

clone_size: -
j_call: TRBJ1-4
v_call: TRBV7-9
d_call: -
cdr3_aa: CASSQDTLKLFF
cdr3_nt: TGTGCCAGCAGCCAGGACACTCTGAAACTGTTTTTT

clone_size: -
j_call: TRBJ1-4
v_call: TRBV6-5
d_call: TRBD1
cdr3_aa: CASSYRHRGRNEKLFF
cdr3_nt: TGTGCCAGCAGTTATCGACACAGGGGGCGGAATGAAAAACTGTTTTTT

clone_size: -
j_call: TRBJ1-5
v_call: TRBV5-5
d_call: -
cdr3_aa: CASSPGEPRRNQPQHF
cdr3_nt: TGTGCCAGCAGCCCCGGAGAACCCCGACGAAATCAGCCCCAGCATTTT

clone_size: -
j_call: TRBJ1-5
v_call: TRBV24-1
d_call: -
cdr3_aa: CATSGGGAQPQHF
cdr3_nt: TGTGCCACCAGTGGAGGAGGGGCTCAGCCCCAGCATTTT

clone_size: -
j_call: TRBJ2-3
v_call: TRBV4-2
d_call: -
cdr3_aa: CASSQGGADSTDTQYF
cdr3_nt: TGTGCCAGCAGCCAGGGTGGAGCGGATAGCACAGATACGCAGTATTTT

clone_size: -
j_call: TRBJ1-5
v_call: TRBV4-2
d_call: -
cdr3_aa: CASSQDSGSNQPQHF
cdr3_nt: TGTGCCAGCAGCCAAGATTCCGGTAGCAATCAGCCCCAGCATTTT